What follows are 15 T cell receptor beta chains derived from one specimen sequenced in a study of CD4+ T cells in melanoma. Produced via immunoSEQ multiplex PCR; TCRdb's table is partial and in-frame only. The repertoire holds roughly 10,000 clones, around 78% seen once, with around 21% in the top ten. The sample taken for sequencing was cells from a culture (not recorded whether cultured in vitro). The receptors here all came from a human donor with melanoma.

A single count supports this clone. The V gene is TRBV30, the J gene TRBJ1-2; D not certain. Between the trimmed V and J ends, which lost 1 base and 8 bases, there was a span of 17 bases. This CDR3 region has 14 residues. CDR1 GTSNPN and CDR2 SVGIG come from the germline V gene (reference sequence). The CDR3 DNA reads TGTGCCTGGAGTGGTAAGAGGCCCGCGGGAGGCTACACCTTC. This encodes CAWSGKRPAGGYTF. The full variable domain, in which reference TRBV30 and TRBJ1-2 provide the parts outside the CDR3, is SQTIHQWPATLVQPVGSPLSLECTVEGTSNPNLYWYRQAAGRGLQLLFYSVGIGQISSEVPQNLSASRPQDRQFILSSKKLLLSDSGFYLCAWSGKRPAGGYTFGSGTRLTVV.

The rearrangement links TRBV29-1 to TRBJ2-7; 10 bases align to TRBD1. The CDR3 covers 14 residues. With 7 bases clipped from V and 0 bases from J, the junction kept 6 bases outside the gene matches. CDR1 and CDR2 (germline): SQVTM, ANQGSEA. The CDR3 region has the DNA TGCAGCGGAACCGGGACAGGGGACTCCTACGAGCAGTACTTC. Residues: CSGTGTGDSYEQYF.

The sample holds one count of this clone. The genes are TRBV11-1 and TRBJ2-3; perhaps D is TRBD1 or TRBD2 (5 bases each). Germline CDR1 reads SGHAT; CDR2 reads FQDESV (reference sequence). V was clipped by 3 bases and J by 2 bases, with 12 bases between them. This CDR3 contains 15 residues. The chain's CDR3 is CASSFREAATDTQYF. CDR3 sequence (DNA): TGTGCCAGCAGCTTCAGGGAAGCGGCCACAGATACGCAGTATTTT.

This clone appeared once. The genes are TRBV12-5 and TRBJ1-4; no definite D call. CDR1 is LGHNT and CDR2 is FRNRAP in the germline V gene. V dropped 0 bases and J dropped 6 bases, with 14 bases sitting between them. CDR3 length equals 16 residues. The CDR3 spells CASGLVPGWRDEKLFF. For the CDR3, the DNA is TGTGCTAGTGGTTTGGTACCCGGCTGGCGGGATGAAAAACTGTTTTTT.

This clone qualifies as medium-sized. The rearrangement links TRBV9 to TRBJ2-2; TRBD2 agrees at 7 bases. Per germline, CDR1 SGDLS and CDR2 YYNGEE. Trimming took 4 bases from V and 6 from J; bases not matched to a gene: 12. The CDR3 spans 16 residues. The CDR3 DNA reads TGTGCCAGCAGCCCCTCGGGAGGATTCCAGGCCGGGGAGCTGTTTTTT. Translation gives CASSPSGGFQAGELFF.

V and J are TRBV5-1 and TRBJ2-1; no clear D gene. The CDR3 length is 14 residues. Deletions cut 0 bases from V and 7 bases from J, with 11 bases between. Germline loops: CDR1 SGHRS, CDR2 YFSETQ. Here the CDR3 DNA reads TGCGCCAGCAGCTTGGAGGGCCACTTGAATGAGCAGTTCTTC. Translation: CASSLEGHLNEQFF. Looking up the rest from reference TRBV5-1 and TRBJ2-1 gives the full variable domain: KAGVTQTPRYLIKTRGQQVTLSCSPISGHRSVSWYQQTPGQGLQFLFEYFSETQRNKGNFPGRFSGRQFSNSRSEMNVSTLELGDSALYLCASSLEGHLNEQFFGPGTRLTVL.

The chain uses TRBV6-2 or TRBV6-3 and TRBJ2-7; D unclear. Trimming removed 2 bases at V and 2 bases at J, with 4 bases between. Germline CDR1 and CDR2: MNHEY and SVGEGT. This CDR3 is 12 amino acids long. CDR3 bases: TGTGCCAGCAGTTACGGGACCTACGAGCAGTACTTC. This sequence encodes CASSYGTYEQYF.

The chain recombines TRBV7-3 with TRBJ1-6; D gene unclear. CDR1 is SGHTA, CDR2 FQGTGA, per germline. The germline V and J ends were trimmed by 0 bases and 7 bases, with 7 bases remaining between them. CDR3 length: 14 amino acids. The CDR3 spells CASSLTPGNSPLHF. In DNA, the CDR3 is TGTGCCAGCAGCTTAACTCCGGGGAATTCACCCCTCCACTTT.

This clone was found once. This chain connects TRBV3-1 (or the pseudogene TRBV3-2) to TRBJ1-1, with D unclear. Trimming left V 9 bases short and J 4 bases short, with 15 bases between. The germline gives CDR1 LGHDT, CDR2 YNNKEL (reference sequence). The CDR3 covers 13 residues. The CDR3 coding sequence is TGTGCCAGTACCCTGATTGGCGGCACTGAAGCTTTCTTT. The encoded protein is CASTLIGGTEAFF.

The chain employs TRBV5-4 and TRBJ1-2; 9 bases fit TRBD1. With 4 bases clipped from V and 6 bases from J, the junction kept 10 bases outside the gene matches. The CDR3 runs to 15 residues. CDR1 is SGHNT, CDR2 YYREEE, per germline (reference sequence). Written as DNA, the CDR3 is TGTGCCAGCAGCCCACGGACTACAGGGGGCGATGGCTACACCTTC. This gives the protein CASSPRTTGGDGYTF.

The J gene is TRBJ1-4, the V gene TRBV4-1; D ambiguous. CDR1 is MGHRA and CDR2 is YSYEKL in the germline V gene. The CDR3 totals 18 residues. Trimming stripped 0 bases from V and 0 bases from J, with 14 bases between. In nucleotides, the CDR3 is TGCGCCAGCAGCCAAGAGTCAAGGACGGGAGCAACTAATGAAAAACTGTTTTTT. Protein product: CASSQESRTGATNEKLFF.

The chain couples TRBV11-2 to TRBJ2-3, with TRBD2 identical over 12 bases. V shed 2 bases, J shed 5 bases, and the junction held 5 bases outside the gene matches. Germline V gives CDR1 SGHAT, CDR2 FQNNGV. CDR3 length equals 16 residues. The CDR3 reads CASSLRLAGVIDTQYF. Written as DNA, the CDR3 is TGTGCCAGCAGCTTAAGACTAGCGGGGGTGATAGATACGCAGTATTTT.

The chain is built from TRBV5-1 and TRBJ2-7, with 7 bases aligning to TRBD2. CDR1 and CDR2 from the germline V gene are SGHRS and YFSETQ. The V and J ends lost 3 bases and 0 bases, in that order; junction bases with no gene match: 6. CDR3 length equals 15 residues. CDR3 residues: CASSWSGVSSYEQYF. Here the CDR3 DNA reads TGCGCCAGCAGCTGGAGCGGGGTTAGCTCCTACGAGCAGTACTTC.

The chain combines TRBV3-1 (or the pseudogene TRBV3-2) with TRBJ2-5, with TRBD2 matching 8 bases. Germline lookup yields CDR1 LGHDT and CDR2 YNNKEL (reference sequence). J gave up 2 bases and V 6 bases, and 8 bases lay outside the gene matches. This CDR3 region has 15 residues. The CDR3 reads CASSPFSGEQETQYF. The DNA for the CDR3 is TGTGCCAGCAGTCCATTTAGCGGGGAACAAGAGACCCAGTACTTC.

V gene TRBV6-5 combines with J gene TRBJ1-2; 7 bases match TRBD1. Per the germline V gene, CDR1 is MNHEY and CDR2 is SVGAGI. The CDR3 is made up of 14 amino acids. The ends lost 7 bases at V and 4 bases at J; junction bases unmatched: 9. CDR3 sequence (DNA): TGTGCCAGCAAGGGAGGAGGGGGCCCCTATGGCTACACCTTC. Its translation: CASKGGGGPYGYTF.